This T cell receptor (beta chain) derives from a study of siplizumab effects on memory and regulatory T cells. Only in-frame clones appear in the TCRdb table, and some are missing; sequencing was by immunoSEQ multiplex PCR. The table has 94,000 or so clones, roughly 93% seen once; the top ten hold over 5.5%. Worth noting for this clone: Its antigen is undetermined.

The CDR3 length is 15 residues. V was pared by 5 bases and J by 4 bases, with 17 bases between. Germline V gives CDR1 PRHDT, CDR2 FYEKMQ (reference sequence). General observations from the study: Unstimulated naive T cells seemed to show more diversity than memory cells did, and they also seemed to be among the major contributors to the alloresponse.

Sequences were obtained from CD8+ T cells sorted from blood. The V call is TRBV13, the J call TRBJ1-1, with D tentatively TRBD1 (6 bases). This sequence was found in a human donor in good health. CDR3 sequence (DNA): TGTGCCAGCAGCGAAAGAGGGGGGAGGACCACTGAAGCTTTCTTT. It specifies CASSERGGRTTEAFF.